Listed here is a single T cell receptor (beta chain). The table came from immunoSEQ multiplex PCR; TCRdb's copy has only in-frame clones and leaves some out. Found here are 40,000 or so clones, roughly 80% of them singletons; the top ten hold 3.5% to 4.5%. The sample is drawn from a study of graft-versus-host responses after intestinal transplantation. The CDR3 is 15 residues long. Germline V gene sequence: CDR1 SGHAT, CDR2 FQNNGV. Trimming removed 3 bases from V and 3 bases from J; junction bases left unmatched: 5. The receptor was derived from a human patient who received an intestinal transplant, so some T cells may come from the graft donor. This specimen was PBMCs, taken approximately 1,000 days after transplant. The rearrangement uses TRBV11-2 and TRBJ2-3; 8 bases align to TRBD2. As DNA, the CDR3 is TGTGCCAGCAGCTTTATGGGACTAGAAACAGATACGCAGTATTTT. It yields the protein CASSFMGLETDTQYF. Combining the CDR3 with reference TRBV11-2 and TRBJ2-3 gives the whole variable domain EAGVAQSPRYKIIEKRQSVAFWCNPISGHATLYWYQQILGQGPKLLIQFQNNGVVDDSQLPKDRFSAERLKGVDSTLKIQPAKLEDSAVYLCASSFMGLETDTQYFGPGTRLTVL.